What follows are 10 T cell receptor beta chains derived from one specimen sequenced in a study of glioma-infiltrating T cells. Amplification of TCR alpha and beta CDR3 regions from RNA used iRepertoire nested multiplex PCR. Using its own MiXCR run on the multiplex PCR reads, TCRdb lists one record per CDR3 protein. The data show about 130,000 distinct CDR3 sequences, with approximately 25% seen just once and about 16% held by the top ten. The specimen was glioma tissue, nonneoplastic brain tissue, or PBMCs (not recorded which). The origin of the receptors is a human donor with low-grade glioma or glioblastoma, undergoing nonglioma brain surgery, or in good health (not recorded which).

The chain joins TRBV5-4 to TRBJ2-2, with D unresolved. The germline CDR1 and CDR2 sequences are SGHNT and YYREEE (reference sequence). The CDR3 length is 14 residues. V was cut by 3 bases and J by 1 base, with 7 bases left in between. The CDR3 loop reads CASSSDLNTGELFF. CDR3 DNA sequence: TGTGCCAGCAGCTCGGACCTGAACACCGGGGAGCTGTTTTTT.

The chain recombines TRBV27 with TRBJ1-1; D is unresolved. Germline CDR1 reads MNHEY; CDR2 reads SMNVEV (reference sequence). The germline V and J ends were trimmed by 9 bases and 5 bases, with 22 bases remaining between them. The CDR3 extends over 15 amino acids. In nucleotides, the CDR3 is TGTGCCAGTAGTCCCTCTTGCTCCACGGGAACTGAAGCTTTCTTT. Protein sequence: CASSPSCSTGTEAFF.

This clonotype was counted at least ten times. J is TRBJ1-6 and V is TRBV4-3; D gene unclear. The CDR3 extends over 14 amino acids. V was shortened by 0 bases and J by 10 bases, with 10 bases between the two germline ends. The germline V gene encodes CDR1 LGHNA and CDR2 YSLEER. CDR3 in DNA: TGCGCCAGCAGCCAAGAACGGGAGGCCTCACCCCTCCACTTT. Translated: CASSQEREASPLHF.

This clonotype was detected once. One base away lies a much larger clone, so this may be a sequencing read error. The gene calls are TRBV12-3 or TRBV12-4 and TRBJ2-7; a weak D match, TRBD1 (5 bases). The CDR3 totals 13 residues. CDR3 residues: CASSLNRFYEKYF. The DNA of the CDR3 is TGTGCCAGCAGTTTAAACAGGTTTTACGAGAAGTACTTC.

This clonotype was counted many times. The CDR3 protein is CASSHFPGLAGGSYNEQFF. The CDR3 DNA reads TGCGCCAGCAGCCATTTCCCGGGACTAGCGGGAGGTTCCTACAATGAGCAGTTCTTC. This rearrangement joins TRBV4-3 to TRBJ2-1; 15 nucleotides line up with TRBD2. Looked up from germline, CDR1 is LGHNA and CDR2 is YSLEER. After removal of 3 bases from V and 1 base from J, the junction contained 7 bases not matched to a gene. This CDR3 has 19 residues.

This clonotype was observed many times. The chain joins TRBV6-6 to TRBJ2-7; a weak D match, TRBD2 (5 bases). Germline V gene lookup returns CDR1 MNHNY and CDR2 SVGAGI (reference sequence). The CDR3 extends over 17 amino acids. Between the trimmed V and J ends, which lost 2 bases and 0 bases, there was a span of 17 bases. CDR3 amino acids: CASSYGTDSIVSYEQYF. Here the CDR3 DNA reads TGTGCCAGCAGTTACGGCACGGACTCGATCGTCTCCTACGAGCAGTACTTC.

As regards this clonotype: This clone may be a read error of a much larger clone one base away. This rearrangement joins TRBV6-1 to TRBJ2-1; 8 bases align to TRBD2. V was pared by 6 bases and J by 8 bases, with 12 bases of the junction left unmatched. The CDR3 is made up of 15 amino acids. The germline CDR1 and CDR2 sequences are MNHNS and SASEGT. The DNA for the CDR3 is TGTGCCAGCAGACCCGGGGGGGCGTCTGGGCATGAGCAGTTCTTC. This codes for CASRPGGASGHEQFF.

This clonotype was counted many times. J is TRBJ2-7 and V is TRBV20-1; possibly TRBD1 or TRBD2 for D (5 bases each). The germline V gene encodes CDR1 DFQATT and CDR2 SNEGSKA (reference sequence). This CDR3 is 12 amino acids long. V was trimmed by 7 bases and J by 5 bases, leaving 15 bases between them. The CDR3 reads CSVRQGVNEQYF. CDR3 bases: TGCAGTGTAAGGCAGGGAGTGAACGAGCAGTACTTC.

The chain couples TRBV2 to TRBJ2-7; D is perhaps TRBD1 (6 bases). Germline V gene data show CDR1 as SNHLY and CDR2 as FYNNEI. The CDR3 consists of 14 residues. V lost 2 bases to trimming and J lost 3 bases, with 11 bases between them. The CDR3 DNA reads as TGTGCCAGCAGTGAATCTGGGACAAGCTACGAGCAGTACTTC. Amino acids: CASSESGTSYEQYF.

The chain employs TRBV7-9 and TRBJ2-7; D is ambiguous. The germline CDR1 and CDR2 sequences are SEHNR and FQNEAQ (reference sequence). V was clipped by 2 bases and J by 2 bases, with 19 bases between them. CDR3 length: 17 residues. CDR3 protein: CASSLPTLAPITYEQYF. The CDR3 bases are TGTGCCAGCAGCTTACCCACCCTGGCCCCTATTACCTACGAGCAGTACTTC.